The 8 T cell receptor beta chains below all came from one sample that was sequenced in a study of spatial heterogeneity in lung cancer. Stated time point: sample taken at primary tumor resection. TCRdb re-called the 5' RACE reads through MiXCR, storing one row per CDR3 protein. The table has tens of thousands of distinct CDR3 sequences, 12% seen once. This specimen was PBMCs, taken at surgery. Receptor source: a male donor with early-stage non-small cell lung cancer.

This clonotype was recorded at least ten times. V gene TRBV7-6 combines with J gene TRBJ2-5, with unresolved D. CDR1 and CDR2 from the germline V gene are SGHVS and FNYEAQ. V was trimmed by 7 bases and J by 0 bases, leaving 18 bases between them. CDR3 length: 16 residues. CDR3 region: CASTPNQAQYQETQYF. In nucleotides, the CDR3 is TGTGCCAGCACCCCCAACCAAGCCCAGTACCAAGAGACCCAGTACTTC.

This clonotype was found a few times. The gene calls are TRBV12-3 or TRBV12-4 and TRBJ2-3; 14 bases map to TRBD2. The junction had 8 bases not matched to a gene; V was cut back by 6 bases and J by 0 bases. This CDR3 spans 18 amino acids. In nucleotides, the CDR3 is TGTGCCAGCAGCCGGGGACTAGCGGGGGTCAGAAGCACAGATACGCAGTATTTT. Encoded protein: CASSRGLAGVRSTDTQYF.

The chain links TRBV29-1 to TRBJ2-2; possibly TRBD2 for D (6 bases). The CDR3 runs to 16 residues. Germline assignment: CDR1 SQVTM and CDR2 ANQGSEA. With 1 base removed from V and 3 bases from J, the gap between germline ends came to 15 bases. In nucleotides, the CDR3 is TGCAGCGTTGAAGTCCTTAGCGGAGGATACACCGGGGAGCTGTTTTTT. Its translation is CSVEVLSGGYTGELFF.

In the case of this clonotype: A clone one base away is much larger, so this may be a read error. The rearrangement uses TRBV7-9 and TRBJ2-1, with D unclear. Trimming cost V 0 bases and J 0 bases, with 9 bases left between them. The CDR3 contains 16 residues. The V gene's germline CDR1 is SEHNR and CDR2 FQNEAQ (reference sequence). The CDR3 DNA reads TGTGCCAGCAGCTTAGCGGCGAGCACCTCCTACAATGAGCAGTTCTTC. Residues: CASSLAASTSYNEQFF.

The chain joins TRBV7-2 to TRBJ2-3; 7 bases match TRBD1. In germline, CDR1 is SGHTA, CDR2 FQGNSA. With 1 base clipped from V and 3 bases from J, the junction kept 7 bases outside the gene matches. This CDR3 is built from 16 residues. The CDR3 spells CASSLVGDSKTDTQYF. CDR3 in DNA: TGTGCCAGCAGCTTAGTGGGGGACAGCAAGACAGATACGCAGTATTTT.

This chain joins TRBV24-1 and TRBJ1-2; D gene ambiguous. CDR3 length equals 15 residues. Trimming cost V 2 bases and J 7 bases, with 16 bases left between them. Germline V gene data show CDR1 as KGHDR and CDR2 as SFDVKD. The CDR3 nucleotides read TGTGCCACCAGTGATTCGAGAGTCCCCAGTTCTGGCTACACCTTC. Protein product: CATSDSRVPSSGYTF.

This clonotype was detected a few times. The chain has TRBV7-3 and TRBJ1-5; D remains ambiguous. CDR1 SGHTA and CDR2 FQGTGA come from the germline V gene. The CDR3 totals 15 residues. V lost 2 bases, J lost 0 bases, and 8 bases lay in between. The CDR3 nucleotides read TGTGCCAGCAGCTTAGGTCAGGTTAGCAATCAGCCCCAGCATTTT. It codes for CASSLGQVSNQPQHF.

This chain connects TRBV7-2 to TRBJ1-1; D is uncertain. CDR3 length equals 11 residues. Germline CDR1 reads SGHTA; CDR2 reads FQGNSA. Trimming left V 2 bases short and J 5 bases short, with 3 bases between. CDR3 nucleotide sequence: TGTGCCAGCAGCTTAAGGACTGAAGCTTTCTTT. Its translation: CASSLRTEAFF.